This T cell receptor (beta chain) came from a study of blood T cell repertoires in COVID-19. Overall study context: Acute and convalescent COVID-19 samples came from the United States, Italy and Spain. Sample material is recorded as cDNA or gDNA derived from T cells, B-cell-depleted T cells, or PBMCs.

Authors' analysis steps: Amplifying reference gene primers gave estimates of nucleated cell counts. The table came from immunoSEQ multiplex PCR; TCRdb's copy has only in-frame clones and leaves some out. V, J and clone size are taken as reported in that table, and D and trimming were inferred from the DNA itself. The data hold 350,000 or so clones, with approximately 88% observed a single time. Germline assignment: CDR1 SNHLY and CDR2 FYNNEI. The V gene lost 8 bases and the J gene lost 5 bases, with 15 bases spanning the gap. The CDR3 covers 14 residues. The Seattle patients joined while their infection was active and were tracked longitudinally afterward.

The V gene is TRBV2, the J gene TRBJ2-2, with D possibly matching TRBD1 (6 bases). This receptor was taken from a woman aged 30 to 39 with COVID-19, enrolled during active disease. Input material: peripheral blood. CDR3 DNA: TGTGCCAGCTGGGGGCAGGGCCAGACCGGGGAGCTGTTTTTT. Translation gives CASWGQGQTGELFF.